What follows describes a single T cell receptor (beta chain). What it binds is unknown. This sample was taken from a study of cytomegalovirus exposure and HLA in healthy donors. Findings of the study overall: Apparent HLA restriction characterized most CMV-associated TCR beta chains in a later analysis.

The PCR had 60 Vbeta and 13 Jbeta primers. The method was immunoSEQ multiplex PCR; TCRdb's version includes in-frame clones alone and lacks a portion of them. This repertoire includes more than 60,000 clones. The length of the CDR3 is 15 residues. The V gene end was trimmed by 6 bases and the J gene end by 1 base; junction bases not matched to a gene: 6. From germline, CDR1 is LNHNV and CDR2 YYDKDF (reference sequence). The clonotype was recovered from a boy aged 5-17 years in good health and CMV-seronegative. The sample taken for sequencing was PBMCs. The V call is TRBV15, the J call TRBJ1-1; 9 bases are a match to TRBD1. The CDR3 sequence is CATRKDRGRNTEAFF. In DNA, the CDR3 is TGTGCCACCAGGAAAGACAGGGGGAGGAACACTGAAGCTTTCTTT.